What follows describes a single TCR beta chain. The count of this clone is one. Its binding antigen is unknown. Qualities for individual bases were not recorded, and no much larger clone is one base off. TCR beta CDR3 regions were sequenced from DNA using the immunoSEQ Assay. The authors processed their data as follows. To compute T cell density, TCR beta template counts were normalized to usable DNA, which was estimated by amplifying housekeeping genes. Richness was estimated with the preseqR package, extrapolating to 400,000 templates for PBMC samples and 120,000 templates for tissue samples. Clonality was defined by subtracting Pielou's evenness from one. Differential abundance testing on productive amino-acid clonotypes, with a minimum total count of 5 and an alpha of 0.1, was used to identify tissue-enriched TCRs. The Jaccard Index and the Morisita Overlap Index were used to measure how much the repertoires overlapped between compartments. TCR beta CDR3s were clustered by GLIPH together with public tetramer-defined viral CDR3s, and at least three viral sequences plus V-gene enrichment were required for viral motifs. This is the immuneACCESS table as TCRdb keeps it, with only in-frame sequences that have V and J called. A part of the clones is gone; compared with another copy, unresolved V genes explain less than half, and the rest is unexplained. D and trimming were read from the DNA, whereas the V and J calls and clone size are those reported in that table. The table for this sample lists about 45,000 clones; about 86% of them were counted only once. The top ten hold roughly 18% of the sample.

At diagnosis, peripheral blood, uninvolved tumor-adjacent lung and tumor were collected and were preserved as a mix of fresh-frozen and FFPE material. For TCR repertoire profiling, the blood samples were analyzed as peripheral blood mononuclear cells. This sample stems from a study of T cells in localized non-small cell lung cancer (TCRdb year 2020). For the wider study: T cell repertoires of approximately 250 early-stage NSCLC patients were analyzed, with tumors being compared against uninvolved tumor-adjacent lungs. The cohort comprised under 250 treatment-naïve NSCLC patients with resected, localized lung tumors. NSCLC patients had a mean age of approximately 70 years, and 120 to 150 were male and 107 female.

CDR3 length: 16 amino acids, cysteine to phenylalanine. Only the CDR3 DNA stays, 48 bases, in frame from base 1. Trimming leaves V shorter by 2 bases and J shorter by 10 bases, with the junction holding 8 bases beyond the gene matches. CDR1 SNHLY and CDR2 FYNNEI are derived from the germline V gene. Overall results and qualifications from the work: Uninvolved tumor-adjacent lung showed the highest T cell clonality, higher than tumor, which suggests more focused antigenic responses in the adjacent lung. Longer overall survival was associated with higher T cell density in blood, whereas shorter survival was associated with higher clonality in adjacent lung. Because the study design was exploratory, TCR variables were selected using unadjusted p-values without false-discovery rate correction. A median of approximately 50 of the top 100 tumor clones turned up in the paired uninvolved adjacent lung, and roughly 28 of those clones also ranked among the top 100 of that same adjacent lung. Because multi-region tumor sequencing was not done, intratumor heterogeneity could not be ruled out.

The chain couples TRBV2 to TRBJ1-6; 10 central bases correspond to TRBD1. This sample comprised peripheral blood mononuclear cells, obtained before any cancer treatment. This receptor was identified in a man aged 40 to 69 with stage III lung adenocarcinoma. The CDR3 region: CASSELGGTGVSPLHF. The nucleotides read TGTGCCAGCAGTGAATTAGGGGGGACAGGGGTATCACCCCTCCACTTT.